What follows describes a single T cell receptor beta chain. Antigen unknown. The data were obtained in a study of OX40 agonist ivuxolimab in advanced cancers. About the research overall: With a range of roughly 20 to 80, age averaged 60 years, and 65% to 90% were male. Enrollees could have had prior anti-PD-1, anti-PD-L1 or anti-CTLA-4 therapy, which more than 30% had received.

Study findings and constraints: Which antigen the expanded peripheral T cells recognized is unknown.

Enrollment shut out patients with autoimmune disease history or systemic immunosuppression. TCRdb's copy holds only in-frame clones and misses some; the assay was immunoSEQ multiplex PCR. Here the sample spans 45,000 to 70,000 clones, around nine tenths being singletons. The CDR3 sequence is 13 residues long. Germline CDR1 and CDR2: SGHVS and FNYEAQ. V dropped 2 bases and J dropped 4 bases, with 7 bases sitting between them. The clonotype comes from an adult with an advanced solid tumor such as melanoma, head and neck, liver or kidney cancer. Material: CD4+ or CD8+ T cells sorted from blood, obtained in a trial of the OX40 agonist ivuxolimab. V gene TRBV7-6 combines with J gene TRBJ2-3; D gene uncertain. The chain's CDR3 is CASSLSAADTQYF. The CDR3 bases are TGTGCCAGCAGCTTAAGTGCAGCAGATACGCAGTATTTT.